This T cell receptor (beta chain) was recorded in a study of T cell repertoires in cytomegalovirus infection. Whole-study context: Carrying CMV and the relevant HLA type showed in public TCR beta signatures.

The CDR3 runs 15 residues. CDR1 and CDR2 (germline): LGHNA, YSLEER. V lost 3 bases, J lost 4 bases, and 6 bases stayed unmatched. Study findings and constraints: HLA-C-restricted CMV clonotypes gave the most frequent clonotype in two of eight donors.

Details on this clonotype: The antigen is not known.

Using its own MiXCR run on the reads, TCRdb lists one record per CDR3 protein. The sample comprises some 940,000 distinct CDR3 sequences, roughly 30% of which are singletons, and 11% to 15% rests with the top ten. The chain is built from TRBV4-3 and TRBJ2-1; 7 bases are a match to TRBD1. This specimen consisted of cultured CD8+ T cells from PBMCs, obtained from culture after CMV antigen stimulation. This TCR derives from a human donor in good health (CMV status not recorded). Some clones in this sample may be carry-over from other donors' samples. The CDR3 loop reads CASSQLRDSYNEQFF. CDR3 sequence (DNA): TGCGCCAGCAGCCAGCTCCGGGACAGTTACAATGAGCAGTTCTTC.